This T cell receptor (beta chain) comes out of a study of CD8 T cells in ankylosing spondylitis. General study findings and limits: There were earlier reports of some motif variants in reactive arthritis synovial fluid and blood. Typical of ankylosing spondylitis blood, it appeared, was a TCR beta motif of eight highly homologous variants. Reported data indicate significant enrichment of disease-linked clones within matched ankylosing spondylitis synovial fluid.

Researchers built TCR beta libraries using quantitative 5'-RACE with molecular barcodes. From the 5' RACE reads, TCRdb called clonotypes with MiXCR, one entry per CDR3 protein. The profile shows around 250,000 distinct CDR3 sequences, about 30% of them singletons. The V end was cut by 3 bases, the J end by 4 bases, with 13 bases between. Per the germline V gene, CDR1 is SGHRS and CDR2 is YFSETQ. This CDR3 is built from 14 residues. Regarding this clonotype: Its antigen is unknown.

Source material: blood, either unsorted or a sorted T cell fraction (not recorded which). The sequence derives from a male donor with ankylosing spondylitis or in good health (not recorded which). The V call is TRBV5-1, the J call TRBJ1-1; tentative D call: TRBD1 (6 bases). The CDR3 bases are TGCGCCAGCAGCTCGGACAGTCCGGGCACTGAAGCTTTCTTT. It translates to CASSSDSPGTEAFF.